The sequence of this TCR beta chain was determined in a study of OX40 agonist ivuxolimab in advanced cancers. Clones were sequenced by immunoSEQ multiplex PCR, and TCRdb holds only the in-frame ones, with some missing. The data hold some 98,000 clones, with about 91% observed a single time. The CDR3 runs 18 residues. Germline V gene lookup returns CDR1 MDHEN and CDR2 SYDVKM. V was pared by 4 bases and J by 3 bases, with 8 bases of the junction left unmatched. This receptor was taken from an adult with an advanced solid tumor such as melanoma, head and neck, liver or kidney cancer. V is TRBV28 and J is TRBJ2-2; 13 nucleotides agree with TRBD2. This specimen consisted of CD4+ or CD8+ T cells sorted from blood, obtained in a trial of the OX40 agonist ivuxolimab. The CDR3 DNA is TGTGCCAGCAGTTCTCCGACTAGCGGGAGGACCTACACCGGGGAGCTGTTTTTT. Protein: CASSSPTSGRTYTGELFF.